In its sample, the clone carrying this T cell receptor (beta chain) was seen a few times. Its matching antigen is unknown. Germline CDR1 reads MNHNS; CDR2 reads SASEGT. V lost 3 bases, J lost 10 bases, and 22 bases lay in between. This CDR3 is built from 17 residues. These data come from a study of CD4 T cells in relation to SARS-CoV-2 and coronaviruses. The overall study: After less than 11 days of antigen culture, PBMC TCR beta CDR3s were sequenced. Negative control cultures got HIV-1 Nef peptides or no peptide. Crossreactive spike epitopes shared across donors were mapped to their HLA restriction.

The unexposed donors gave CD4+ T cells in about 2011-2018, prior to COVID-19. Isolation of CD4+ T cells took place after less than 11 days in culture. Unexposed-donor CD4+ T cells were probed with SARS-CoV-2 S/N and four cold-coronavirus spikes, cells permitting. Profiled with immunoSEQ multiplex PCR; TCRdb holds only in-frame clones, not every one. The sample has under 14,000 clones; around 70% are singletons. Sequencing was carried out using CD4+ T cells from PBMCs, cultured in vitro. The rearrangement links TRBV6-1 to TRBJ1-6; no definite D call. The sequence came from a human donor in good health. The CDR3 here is CASSDVLRKGKYSPLHF. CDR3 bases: TGTGCCAGCAGTGATGTACTCAGGAAAGGGAAGTACTCACCCCTCCACTTT.